The next 30 T cell receptor beta chains were all read from a single sample in a study of Ad26.COV2.S vaccination and SARS-CoV-2 variants. The protocol was immunoSEQ multiplex PCR, while the TCRdb copy is restricted to in-frame clones and leaves out a portion. The sample carries around 300,000 clones, around 89% recorded once. Treatment here: about 20 received Ad26.COV2.S at low or high dose, single or two shots; roughly five received placebo; per-sample allocation not given. Sampling was done on day 63 after the first vaccine or placebo injection. The sample here was peripheral blood, taken in a trial of Ad26.COV2.S vaccine versus placebo. The receptors come from a person between 18 and 65 years old who received the Ad26.COV2.S COVID-19 vaccine or a placebo.

The J gene is TRBJ1-4, the V gene TRBV9, with TRBD1 matching over 7 bases. The CDR3 is made up of 15 amino acids. V trimming: 7 bases; J trimming: 5 bases; junction bases outside the gene matches: 11. The germline V gene encodes CDR1 SGDLS and CDR2 YYNGEE. The CDR3 DNA is TGTGCCAGCCCAGGGGGATTTGGTGAGAATGAAAAACTGTTTTTT. Protein: CASPGGFGENEKLFF.

The chain uses TRBV6-4 and TRBJ2-5; tentative D call: TRBD1 (5 bases). CDR1 and CDR2 from the germline V gene are MRHNA and SNTAGT. The CDR3 extends over 16 amino acids. V dropped 0 bases and J dropped 2 bases, with 13 bases sitting between them. The CDR3 bases are TGTGCCAGCAGTGACTCGAAGGCCAAGGGGCAAGAGACCCAGTACTTC. Protein sequence: CASSDSKAKGQETQYF.

CDR3 region: CAWGQGFGEQYF. The CDR3, as DNA: TGTGCCTGGGGACAGGGATTCGGCGAGCAGTACTTC. This chain joins TRBV30 and TRBJ2-7; 8 bases fit TRBD1. Losses at the gene ends were 5 bases for V and 6 bases for J; bases not matched to a gene: 6. This CDR3 region has 12 residues. Germline V CDR1 and CDR2: GTSNPN, SVGIG (reference sequence).

This chain links TRBV19 with TRBJ2-1; D call uncertain. Germline V gene sequence: CDR1 LNHDA, CDR2 SQIVND (reference sequence). V lost 5 bases, J lost 6 bases, and 8 bases lay in between. CDR3 length: 12 residues. The CDR3 here is CASSPLSNEQFF. In DNA form, the CDR3 reads TGTGCCAGTAGTCCCCTTTCCAATGAGCAGTTCTTC.

This clone is judged medium-sized. The genes are TRBV10-3 and TRBJ1-6; weak D call: TRBD1 (6 bases). V lost 10 bases and J 4 bases, leaving 14 bases between the germline ends. The CDR3 length is 14 residues. Germline V gene lookup returns CDR1 ENHRY and CDR2 SYGVKD. In DNA, the CDR3 is TGTGCCACCGGGACACCTTCATATAATTCACCCCTCCACTTT. This codes for CATGTPSYNSPLHF.

V is TRBV9 and J is TRBJ2-7, with D possibly TRBD2 on 6 matching bases. V lost 4 bases and J 7 bases, leaving 15 bases between the germline ends. Germline V gene data show CDR1 as SGDLS and CDR2 as YYNGEE. This CDR3 is built from 13 residues. CDR3 amino acids: CASSSGGAGEQYF. In DNA, the CDR3 is TGTGCCAGCAGCTCAGGCGGGGCGGGGGAGCAGTACTTC. Full variable domain (outside the CDR3, taken from reference TRBV9 and TRBJ2-7): DSGVTQTPKHLITATGQRVTLRCSPRSGDLSVYWYQQSLDQGLQFLIQYYNGEERAKGNILERFSAQQFPDLHSELNLSSLELGDSALYFCASSSGGAGEQYFGPGTRLTVT.

The DNA for the CDR3 is TGTGCCAGCTCATTACAGGGATACAATGAGCAGTTCTTC. Translation: CASSLQGYNEQFF. The rearrangement joins TRBV18 to TRBJ2-1; D is possibly TRBD1 (6 bases). The CDR3 extends over 13 amino acids. In germline, CDR1 is KGHSH, CDR2 LQKENI. V was shortened by 5 bases and J by 4 bases, with 9 bases between the two germline ends.

The chain carries TRBV19 and TRBJ1-4, with 10 nucleotides matching TRBD1. The CDR3 contains 15 residues. V shed 5 bases, J shed 10 bases, and the junction held 10 bases outside the gene matches. Germline V CDR1 and CDR2: LNHDA, SQIVND (reference sequence). CDR3 DNA: TGTGCCAGTAGTTCCCCCGACAGGGGGCGCGGAAAACTGTTTTTT. Encoded protein: CASSSPDRGRGKLFF.

This chain connects TRBV5-6 to TRBJ2-7, with D possibly being TRBD1 (6 bases). CDR1 is SGHDT, CDR2 YYEEEE, per germline. V shed 4 bases and J shed 4 bases, with 18 bases lying between them. The CDR3 sequence is 15 residues long. In nucleotides, the CDR3 is TGTGCCAGCAGCCCGGAACCGGGACAATCATACGAGCAGTACTTC. Translating it yields CASSPEPGQSYEQYF.

In this sample, this clone turned up many times. This chain uses TRBV24-1 with TRBJ1-5; 12 bases fit TRBD1. Germline loops: CDR1 KGHDR, CDR2 SFDVKD. The CDR3 loop spans 15 amino acids. V lost 3 bases, J lost 6 bases, and 2 bases stayed unmatched. This CDR3 is CATSDGTGGGQPQHF. CDR3 DNA: TGTGCCACCAGTGATGGGACAGGGGGCGGTCAGCCCCAGCATTTT.

The J gene is TRBJ1-1, the V gene TRBV18; 7 nucleotides match TRBD1. CDR1 is KGHSH, CDR2 LQKENI, per germline. The CDR3 has 15 amino acids. J was trimmed by 1 base and V by 5 bases; bases with no gene match: 7. The CDR3, as DNA: TGTGCCAGCTCAGGGAAGGCAGGGGGGAACACTGAAGCTTTCTTT. This translates into CASSGKAGGNTEAFF.

The rearrangement links TRBV18 to TRBJ2-7; 8 bases map to TRBD2. Germline values: CDR1 KGHSH, CDR2 LQKENI. The CDR3 spans 15 residues. Losses at the gene ends were 2 bases for V and 6 bases for J; bases not matched to a gene: 9. CDR3 sequence: CASSPIGTSQGEQYF. CDR3 sequence (DNA): TGTGCCAGCTCACCAATCGGGACTAGTCAGGGCGAGCAGTACTTC.

V and J are TRBV10-3 and TRBJ2-7; D may match TRBD1 or TRBD2 (6 bases each). V lost 0 bases, J lost 2 bases, and 11 bases lay in between. In germline, CDR1 is ENHRY, CDR2 SYGVKD. The length of the CDR3 is 15 residues. The CDR3 protein is CAISESGGSTYEQYF. The CDR3 bases are TGTGCCATCAGTGAGTCGGGGGGCAGCACCTACGAGCAGTACTTC.

This clone occurred once. The V gene is TRBV29-1, the J gene TRBJ2-3; D call uncertain. This CDR3 region has 11 residues. The V end lost 1 base, the J end lost 8 bases, and 7 bases lay between the germline ends. CDR1 SQVTM and CDR2 ANQGSEA come from the germline V gene. CDR3 region: CSVEGGSTQYF. CDR3 bases: TGCAGCGTTGAAGGGGGAAGTACGCAGTATTTT.

In DNA form, the CDR3 reads TGTGCCAGCAGCTTGGGCGGGGGCATAGGGACTGAAGCTTTCTTT. It specifies CASSLGGGIGTEAFF. The chain carries TRBV5-4 and TRBJ1-1, with TRBD1 as a possible D gene (6 bases). V shed 0 bases and J shed 5 bases, with 14 bases lying between them. The CDR3 is 15 residues long. CDR1 and CDR2 from the germline V gene are SGHNT and YYREEE (reference sequence).

The chain links TRBV24-1 to TRBJ2-5; possibly TRBD1 for D (6 bases). V gave up 5 bases and J gave up 0 bases, with 12 bases separating them. The CDR3 is 15 residues long. The V gene's germline CDR1 is KGHDR and CDR2 SFDVKD. The CDR3: CATSAGQRNQETQYF. The CDR3, as DNA: TGTGCCACCAGTGCGGGACAAAGAAACCAAGAGACCCAGTACTTC.

The chain has TRBV5-1 and TRBJ1-2; perhaps TRBD1 as D (6 bases). Trimming stripped 4 bases from V and 2 bases from J, with 9 bases between. CDR3 length equals 13 residues. Per germline, CDR1 SGHRS and CDR2 YFSETQ. The CDR3 here is CASSTDSNYGYTF. CDR3 DNA sequence: TGCGCCAGCAGCACGGACAGCAACTATGGCTACACCTTC.

The CDR3 sequence: CAFRSGRASETQYF. The CDR3 DNA is TGTGCCTTTAGGAGCGGGAGGGCCTCAGAGACCCAGTACTTC. The rearrangement links TRBV30 to TRBJ2-5, with 10 bases that match TRBD2. This CDR3 has 14 residues. CDR1 is GTSNPN, CDR2 SVGIG, per germline (reference sequence). V trimming: 7 bases; J trimming: 4 bases; junction bases outside the gene matches: 9.

J is TRBJ2-7 and V is TRBV19; 8 bases are shared with TRBD1. CDR3 length equals 13 residues. CDR1 is LNHDA and CDR2 is SQIVND in the germline V gene (reference sequence). V shed 3 bases, J shed 5 bases, and the junction held 3 bases outside the gene matches. The CDR3, as DNA: TGTGCCAGTAGTATTCAGGGGGCGAACGAGCAGTACTTC. Protein sequence: CASSIQGANEQYF. Full variable domain (outside the CDR3, taken from reference TRBV19 and TRBJ2-7): DGGITQSPKYLFRKEGQNVTLSCEQNLNHDAMYWYRQDPGQGLRLIYYSQIVNDFQKGDIAEGYSVSREKKESFPLTVTSAQKNPTAFYLCASSIQGANEQYFGPGTRLTVT.

The rearrangement joins TRBV30 to TRBJ2-3; 7 nucleotides match TRBD1. This CDR3 spans 13 amino acids. V dropped 2 bases and J dropped 5; count of bases not matched to a gene: 4. Germline V CDR1 and CDR2: GTSNPN, SVGIG (reference sequence). For the CDR3, the DNA is TGTGCCTGGAGTACAGGGGATGGAGATACGCAGTATTTT. Protein: CAWSTGDGDTQYF.

This rearrangement joins TRBV3-1 (or the pseudogene TRBV3-2) to TRBJ1-2, with D unresolved. V was clipped by 1 base and J by 4 bases, with 10 bases between them. CDR3 size: 14 residues. Germline V gives CDR1 LGHDT, CDR2 YNNKEL (reference sequence). In DNA, the CDR3 is TGTGCCAGCAGCCAAGGTGCCCGGGGCTATGGCTACACCTTC. It specifies CASSQGARGYGYTF.

The chain employs TRBV28 and TRBJ1-2; D remains ambiguous. Germline CDR1 and CDR2: MDHEN and SYDVKM. Trimming removed 6 bases from V and 5 bases from J, with 16 bases in between. CDR3 length: 14 amino acids. The CDR3 sequence: CASSPSTRLYGYTF. DNA of the CDR3: TGTGCCAGCAGCCCTTCGACACGACTGTATGGCTACACCTTC.

This chain joins TRBV5-1 and TRBJ2-2; TRBD1 matches at 7 bases. Unmatched junction bases numbered 4, after V lost 4 bases and J lost 1 base. The CDR3 has 15 residues. Germline V gene sequence: CDR1 SGHRS, CDR2 YFSETQ. The CDR3 spells CASSPQGLNTGELFF. CDR3 DNA: TGCGCCAGCAGCCCACAGGGGCTGAACACCGGGGAGCTGTTTTTT.

This chain links TRBV7-9 with TRBJ2-2; D might be TRBD2 (5 bases). The V end was cut by 3 bases, the J end by 4 bases, with 9 bases between. The CDR3 is made up of 14 amino acids. Germline assignment: CDR1 SEHNR and CDR2 FQNEAQ (reference sequence). The CDR3 region is CASSLEASTGELFF. The CDR3, as DNA: TGTGCCAGCAGCTTGGAGGCGTCCACCGGGGAGCTGTTTTTT.

This clone was recorded a few times. V is TRBV14 and J is TRBJ1-3, with D uncertain. CDR3 size: 12 residues. Germline lookup yields CDR1 SGHDN and CDR2 FVKESK. V gave up 3 bases and J gave up 5 bases, with 5 bases separating them. The chain's CDR3 is CASSHRRNTIYF. The CDR3 region has the DNA TGTGCCAGCAGCCACAGAAGAAACACCATATATTTT.

This chain uses TRBV13 with TRBJ1-1; 7 positions agree with TRBD1. CDR3 length: 15 amino acids. Germline V lookup: CDR1 PRHDT, CDR2 FYEKMQ (reference sequence). J was trimmed by 2 bases and V by 4 bases; bases with no gene match: 7. The CDR3: CASSSAAGGNTEAFF. For the CDR3, the DNA is TGTGCCAGCAGCTCTGCAGCAGGGGGTAACACTGAAGCTTTCTTT.

The chain joins TRBV25-1 to TRBJ1-1; possibly TRBD1 for D (5 bases). CDR1 MGHDK and CDR2 SYGVNS come from the germline V gene. V lost 4 bases to trimming and J lost 4 bases, with 10 bases between them. The CDR3 loop spans 13 amino acids. For the CDR3, the DNA is TGTGCCAGCAGTGGAGCAGGGCTCACTGAAGCTTTCTTT. Its translation is CASSGAGLTEAFF.

This clone was detected only once. This chain connects TRBV5-6 to TRBJ1-4, with no clear D. The CDR3 is made up of 14 amino acids. The germline V gene has CDR1 SGHDT and CDR2 YYEEEE. The V end was cut by 4 bases, the J end by 8 bases, with 15 bases between. The CDR3 nucleotides read TGTGCCAGCAGCCGGCTAGGTGAGGGAGAAAAACTGTTTTTT. It is translated as CASSRLGEGEKLFF.

The rearrangement joins TRBV19 to TRBJ1-5, with D unclear. V was cut by 4 bases and J by 1 base, with 8 bases left in between. CDR3 size: 14 residues. The germline V gene has CDR1 LNHDA and CDR2 SQIVND (reference sequence). The CDR3 is CASSRQASNQPQHF. The CDR3 DNA reads TGTGCCAGTAGTAGACAAGCGAGCAATCAGCCCCAGCATTTT. Together with reference TRBV19 and TRBJ1-5, the CDR3 gives the full variable domain: DGGITQSPKYLFRKEGQNVTLSCEQNLNHDAMYWYRQDPGQGLRLIYYSQIVNDFQKGDIAEGYSVSREKKESFPLTVTSAQKNPTAFYLCASSRQASNQPQHFGDGTRLSIL.

A single count supports this clone. This chain connects TRBV19 to TRBJ2-1; 10 nucleotides match TRBD2. V shed 3 bases, J shed 8 bases, and the junction held 19 bases outside the gene matches. CDR1 and CDR2 (germline): LNHDA, SQIVND (reference sequence). The CDR3 contains 19 residues. The CDR3 region has the DNA TGTGCCAGTAGTATCCCCCAGGGGGCTAGCGGGAGAAGGATGGATGAGCAGTTCTTC. Encoded protein: CASSIPQGASGRRMDEQFF. The complete variable domain, with remaining parts taken from reference TRBV19 and TRBJ2-1, reads DGGITQSPKYLFRKEGQNVTLSCEQNLNHDAMYWYRQDPGQGLRLIYYSQIVNDFQKGDIAEGYSVSREKKESFPLTVTSAQKNPTAFYLCASSIPQGASGRRMDEQFFGPGTRLTVL.